The next 22 T cell receptor beta chains were all read from a single sample in a study of T cell responses to AZD1222 COVID-19 vaccine. Only in-frame clones appear in the TCRdb table, and some are missing; sequencing was by immunoSEQ multiplex PCR. The sample consists of some 180,000 clones, about nine tenths of them appearing once. The sequencing here drew on peripheral blood, taken 28 days after the second AZD1222 dose. The origin of the receptors is an adult who received the AZD1222 COVID-19 vaccine.

The chain combines TRBV7-9 with TRBJ2-3; TRBD2 agrees at 11 bases. After removal of 3 bases from V and 2 bases from J, the junction contained 1 base not matched to a gene. The CDR3 is made up of 15 amino acids. From germline, CDR1 is SEHNR and CDR2 FQNEAQ (reference sequence). CDR3 DNA sequence: TGTGCCAGCAGCTTGACTAGCGGGACCACAGATACGCAGTATTTT. This translates into CASSLTSGTTDTQYF.

Here the CDR3 reads CASTDSTSGANVLTF. The CDR3 nucleotides are TGTGCCAGCACGGACTCGACTTCTGGGGCCAACGTCCTGACTTTC. The chain is built from TRBV2 and TRBJ2-6; D possibly corresponds to TRBD2 (5 bases). CDR1 is SNHLY, CDR2 FYNNEI, per germline. The ends were cut back, 7 bases at V and 1 base at J, with 11 bases in the middle. This CDR3 has 15 residues.

The V and J genes are TRBV7-9 and TRBJ2-2; D is perhaps TRBD1 (6 bases). V shed 7 bases and J shed 5 bases, with 14 bases lying between them. The CDR3 sequence is 14 residues long. Germline assignment: CDR1 SEHNR and CDR2 FQNEAQ (reference sequence). CDR3 sequence reads: CASTRGLGTGELFF. The CDR3 DNA reads as TGTGCCAGCACCAGGGGTTTGGGGACCGGGGAGCTGTTTTTT.

The chain uses TRBV10-3 and TRBJ1-3; D remains ambiguous. Trimming took 3 bases from V and 0 from J, leaving 3 bases between them. From germline, CDR1 is ENHRY and CDR2 SYGVKD. The CDR3 runs 13 residues. This CDR3 is CAISDSSGNTIYF. CDR3 in DNA: TGTGCCATCAGTGATAGCTCTGGAAACACCATATATTTT.

V gene TRBV19 combines with J gene TRBJ2-3; unclear D gene. Germline V gene lookup returns CDR1 LNHDA and CDR2 SQIVND (reference sequence). V dropped 3 bases and J dropped 1 base, with 8 bases sitting between them. The CDR3 length is 14 residues. The chain's CDR3 is CASSIDEGTDTQYF. The CDR3 coding sequence is TGTGCCAGTAGTATCGATGAGGGCACAGATACGCAGTATTTT.

There are a few counts of this clone. The chain combines TRBV28 with TRBJ1-2, with TRBD1 matching over 11 bases. Per the germline V gene, CDR1 is MDHEN and CDR2 is SYDVKM. The CDR3 is made up of 15 amino acids. J lost 3 bases, V lost 7 bases, and 7 bases had no gene match. DNA for the CDR3: TGTGCCAGCACCTCACGGGGACAGGGGGACTATGGCTACACCTTC. Translation: CASTSRGQGDYGYTF.

This rearrangement joins TRBV3-1 (or the pseudogene TRBV3-2) to TRBJ1-2; tentative D call: TRBD1 (6 bases). The V end was cut by 2 bases, the J end by 4 bases, with 11 bases between. The CDR3 consists of 14 residues. The germline gives CDR1 LGHDT, CDR2 YNNKEL (reference sequence). Here the CDR3 DNA reads TGTGCCAGCAGCCAAAGGGGGGGTATCTATGGCTACACCTTC. Protein sequence: CASSQRGGIYGYTF.

This chain uses TRBV5-1 with TRBJ1-1; TRBD1 might be the D (6 bases). CDR1 is SGHRS, CDR2 YFSETQ, per germline. V lost 2 bases to trimming and J lost 12 bases, with 14 bases between them. CDR3 length: 12 amino acids. This CDR3 reads CASSFGRGRPFF. As DNA, the CDR3 is TGCGCCAGCAGCTTCGGCAGGGGCAGACCTTTCTTT.

V usage is TRBV7-9 and J usage is TRBJ1-5; D uncertain. Trimming removed 1 base at V and 6 bases at J, with 10 bases between. The CDR3 has 14 residues. Germline V gives CDR1 SEHNR, CDR2 FQNEAQ (reference sequence). In DNA form, the CDR3 reads TGTGCCAGCAGCTTAGGGGTCGAGAGTCAGCCCCAGCATTTT. This sequence encodes CASSLGVESQPQHF.

This clone appeared once. The V call is TRBV19, the J call TRBJ1-4; 7 bases are a match to TRBD1. CDR1 LNHDA and CDR2 SQIVND come from the germline V gene (reference sequence). The CDR3 spans 17 residues. Germline trimming cut 3 bases from V and 4 bases from J; bases unmatched to any gene: 11. Here the CDR3 DNA reads TGTGCCAGTAGTATTGGTTCGGGGGACAGTTTTAATGAAAAACTGTTTTTT. This translates into CASSIGSGDSFNEKLFF.

V is TRBV5-5 and J is TRBJ1-6, with D possibly matching TRBD1 (6 bases). The germline CDR1 and CDR2 sequences are SGHKS and YYEKEE (reference sequence). V dropped 3 bases and J dropped 9 bases, with 19 bases sitting between them. CDR3 size: 16 residues. CDR3 coding DNA: TGTGCCAGCAGCTCCAGGGGATCTCAGAATGGTTCACCCCTCCACTTT. Its protein product is CASSSRGSQNGSPLHF.

This chain links TRBV28 with TRBJ2-7, with D perhaps matching TRBD1 or TRBD2 (5 bases each). V gave up 4 bases and J gave up 2 bases, with 9 bases separating them. The CDR3 totals 13 residues. CDR1 and CDR2 from the germline V gene are MDHEN and SYDVKM. The CDR3 is CASSWDGTYEQYF. The CDR3 DNA reads TGTGCCAGCAGTTGGGACGGAACCTACGAGCAGTACTTC.

As concerns this clone: At the DNA level, this CDR3 is encoded by other sequences in the same sample as well. DNA of the CDR3: TGTGCCAGCTCACCCGAAGAGACCCAGTACTTC. Protein sequence: CASSPEETQYF. The genes are TRBV18 and TRBJ2-5; unclear D gene. V dropped 3 bases and J dropped 3 bases, with 2 bases sitting between them. This CDR3 is 11 amino acids long. CDR1 is KGHSH and CDR2 is LQKENI in the germline V gene.

The chain recombines TRBV9 with TRBJ2-5; D is unclear. Germline V gene lookup returns CDR1 SGDLS and CDR2 YYNGEE. This CDR3 contains 13 residues. V lost 4 bases and J lost 5, with 12 bases in between. The CDR3 DNA sequence: TGTGCCAGCAGCCTAAACACAGAGGAGACCCAGTACTTC. Translating gives CASSLNTEETQYF.

The chain carries TRBV6-4 and TRBJ2-2, with 7 bases that match TRBD1. Per the germline V gene, CDR1 is MRHNA and CDR2 is SNTAGT. This CDR3 is 14 amino acids long. After removal of 9 bases from V and 4 bases from J, the junction contained 8 bases not matched to a gene. The CDR3, as DNA: TGTGCCAGTGAGCCGGGACAGACCACCGGGGAGCTGTTTTTT. Encoded protein: CASEPGQTTGELFF.

The rearrangement joins TRBV5-4 to TRBJ2-7; the D is unclear. Germline lookup yields CDR1 SGHNT and CDR2 YYREEE (reference sequence). The CDR3 totals 14 residues. The V gene lost 3 bases and the J gene lost 2 bases, with 12 bases spanning the gap. The CDR3 region is CASSYDPSPYEQYF. In nucleotides, the CDR3 is TGTGCCAGCAGCTATGACCCTTCACCCTACGAGCAGTACTTC. The full variable domain, rest sourced from reference TRBV5-4 and TRBJ2-7, is ETGVTQSPTHLIKTRGQQVTLRCSSQSGHNTVSWYQQALGQGPQFIFQYYREEENGRGNFPPRFSGLQFPNYSSELNVNALELDDSALYLCASSYDPSPYEQYFGPGTRLTVT.

The chain recombines TRBV2 with TRBJ2-2; possible D gene TRBD1, 5 bases. V dropped 2 bases and J dropped 0 bases, with 7 bases sitting between them. This CDR3 region has 15 residues. Per germline, CDR1 SNHLY and CDR2 FYNNEI. The CDR3 protein is CASSEKGTNTGELFF. The CDR3 bases are TGTGCCAGCAGTGAAAAGGGGACGAACACCGGGGAGCTGTTTTTT.

The V gene is TRBV7-8, the J gene TRBJ1-2, with D hard to call. Trimming cost V 2 bases and J 1 base, with 11 bases left between them. The CDR3 extends over 15 amino acids. Germline CDR1 and CDR2: SGHVS and FQNEAQ. CDR3 sequence: CASSLRFSNNYGYTF. The CDR3 nucleotides read TGTGCCAGCAGCTTACGCTTTAGCAATAACTATGGCTACACCTTC.

The chain joins TRBV3-1 (or the pseudogene TRBV3-2) to TRBJ2-7; D may match TRBD1 or TRBD2 (5 bases each). Germline V gene data show CDR1 as LGHDT and CDR2 as YNNKEL (reference sequence). The CDR3 loop spans 13 amino acids. Deletions cut 5 bases from V and 1 base from J, with 9 bases between. The DNA of the CDR3 is TGTGCCAGCAGCTCCGAGGGGTCCTACGAGCAGTACTTC. Its protein product is CASSSEGSYEQYF.

The table lists this clone with a count of one. The rearrangement joins TRBV18 to TRBJ1-5, with a weak D call TRBD1 (5 bases). Germline assignment: CDR1 KGHSH and CDR2 LQKENI. Trimming shortened V by 2 bases and J by 8 bases, and 13 bases separated the two germline ends. The CDR3 is 14 residues long. The CDR3 bases are TGTGCCAGCTCACCATGGGCAGGGCGCGAGCCCCAGCATTTT. Encoded protein: CASSPWAGREPQHF.

The chain is built from TRBV9 and TRBJ2-3, with TRBD2 as a possible D gene (5 bases). Germline values: CDR1 SGDLS, CDR2 YYNGEE. CDR3 length: 14 residues. The V gene lost 4 bases and the J gene lost 4 bases, with 13 bases spanning the gap. CDR3 protein: CASSTPGGADTQYF. In DNA form, the CDR3 reads TGTGCCAGCAGCACCCCCGGAGGCGCAGATACGCAGTATTTT.

The chain uses TRBV19 and TRBJ1-5; 9 bases are a match to TRBD1. Germline trimming cut 1 base from V and 2 bases from J; bases unmatched to any gene: 3. This CDR3 region has 16 residues. In germline, CDR1 is LNHDA, CDR2 SQIVND (reference sequence). CDR3 sequence: CASSIGTGAGNQPQHF. In DNA, the CDR3 is TGTGCCAGTAGTATAGGGACAGGGGCGGGCAATCAGCCCCAGCATTTT.